This T cell receptor (beta chain) is drawn from a study of beta chain features in type 1 diabetes. Study-level results: The naive, central memory and Treg TCRB repertoires of patients appeared to be more similar to one another than those of healthy donors. PCR might favor shorter templates, but any such skew would affect patients and controls equally.

Of note for this clone: Its antigen is unknown.

The study reverse transcribed the entire isolated RNA, so it sequenced expressed TCRB transcripts. Only in-frame clones appear in the TCRdb table, and some are missing; sequencing was by immunoSEQ multiplex PCR. The table shows more than 300,000 clones, with more than 13% occurring only once. V was clipped by 4 bases and J by 2 bases; unmatched bases: 2. Germline V gene sequence: CDR1 GTSNPN, CDR2 SVGIG (reference sequence). CDR3 length: 14 amino acids. This TCR came from a woman between 18 and 30 years old in good health. The sequenced material came from naive CD4+ T cells from blood. The chain joins TRBV30 to TRBJ2-1; 10 bases map to TRBD2. The CDR3 nucleotides are TGTGCCTGGACGGGACTAGCGCCCTACAATGAGCAGTTCTTC. It translates to CAWTGLAPYNEQFF.